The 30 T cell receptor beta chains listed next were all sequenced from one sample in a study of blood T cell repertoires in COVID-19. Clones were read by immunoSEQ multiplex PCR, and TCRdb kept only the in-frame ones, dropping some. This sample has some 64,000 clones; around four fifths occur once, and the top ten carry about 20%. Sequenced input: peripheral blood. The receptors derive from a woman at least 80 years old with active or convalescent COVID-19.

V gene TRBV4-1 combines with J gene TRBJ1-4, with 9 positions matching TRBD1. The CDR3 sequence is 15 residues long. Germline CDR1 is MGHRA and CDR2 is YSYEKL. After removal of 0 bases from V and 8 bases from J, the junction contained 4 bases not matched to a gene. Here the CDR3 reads CASSQDGDRDEKLFF. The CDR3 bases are TGCGCCAGCAGCCAAGATGGGGACAGGGACGAAAAACTGTTTTTT.

The CDR3 nucleotides are TGTGCCAGCAGCTTGGAACAGGCCTCCAACTATGGCTACACCTTC. As protein: CASSLEQASNYGYTF. The chain uses TRBV5-5 and TRBJ1-2, with D tentatively TRBD1 (5 bases). V was trimmed by 0 bases and J by 2 bases, leaving 11 bases between them. The CDR3 loop spans 15 amino acids. Germline assignment: CDR1 SGHKS and CDR2 YYEKEE (reference sequence).

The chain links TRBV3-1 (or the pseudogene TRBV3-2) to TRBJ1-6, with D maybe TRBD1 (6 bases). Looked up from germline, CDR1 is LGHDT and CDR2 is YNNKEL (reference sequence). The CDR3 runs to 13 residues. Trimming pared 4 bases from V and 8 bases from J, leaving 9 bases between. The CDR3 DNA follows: TGTGCCAGCAGCCTTTCAGGGGATTCACCCCTCCACTTT. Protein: CASSLSGDSPLHF.

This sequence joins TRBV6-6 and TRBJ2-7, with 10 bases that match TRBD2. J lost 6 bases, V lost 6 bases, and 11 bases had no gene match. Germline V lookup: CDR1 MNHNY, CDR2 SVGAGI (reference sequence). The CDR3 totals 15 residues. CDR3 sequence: CASRKSGGAWSEQYF. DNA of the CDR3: TGTGCCAGCAGGAAAAGCGGGGGGGCCTGGAGCGAGCAGTACTTC.

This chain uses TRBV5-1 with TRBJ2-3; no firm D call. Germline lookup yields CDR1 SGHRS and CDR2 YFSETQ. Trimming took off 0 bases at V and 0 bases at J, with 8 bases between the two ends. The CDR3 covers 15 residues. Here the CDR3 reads CASSLGATSTDTQYF. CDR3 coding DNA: TGCGCCAGCAGCTTGGGGGCTACTAGCACAGATACGCAGTATTTT. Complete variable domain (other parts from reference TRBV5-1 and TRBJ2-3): KAGVTQTPRYLIKTRGQQVTLSCSPISGHRSVSWYQQTPGQGLQFLFEYFSETQRNKGNFPGRFSGRQFSNSRSEMNVSTLELGDSALYLCASSLGATSTDTQYFGPGTRLTVL.

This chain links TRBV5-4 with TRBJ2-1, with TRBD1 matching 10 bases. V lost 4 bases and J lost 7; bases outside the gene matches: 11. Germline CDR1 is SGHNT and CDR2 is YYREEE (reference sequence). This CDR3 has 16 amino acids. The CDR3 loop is CASSGQGEGKQNEQFF. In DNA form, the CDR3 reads TGTGCCAGCAGCGGACAGGGGGAGGGGAAACAGAATGAGCAGTTCTTC.

The CDR3 coding sequence is TGTGCCAGCAGTTTCGGAGGGGCCCCCAATGAGCAGTTCTTC. This codes for CASSFGGAPNEQFF. The rearrangement links TRBV27 to TRBJ2-1, with D possibly TRBD2 on 6 matching bases. The CDR3 has 14 amino acids. V shed 3 bases and J shed 6 bases, with 12 bases lying between them. From germline, CDR1 is MNHEY and CDR2 SMNVEV (reference sequence).

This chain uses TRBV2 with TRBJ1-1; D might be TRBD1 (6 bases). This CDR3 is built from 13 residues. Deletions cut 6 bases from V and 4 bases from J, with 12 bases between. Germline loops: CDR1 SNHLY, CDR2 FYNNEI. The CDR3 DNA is TGTGCCAGCAGGACCCAGGGGAGCACTGAAGCTTTCTTT. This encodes CASRTQGSTEAFF.

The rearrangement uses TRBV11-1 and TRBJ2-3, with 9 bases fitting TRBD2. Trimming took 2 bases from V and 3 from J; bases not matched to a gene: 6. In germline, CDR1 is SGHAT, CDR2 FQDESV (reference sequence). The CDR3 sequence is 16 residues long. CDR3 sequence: CASSLNALAGTDTQYF. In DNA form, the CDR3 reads TGTGCCAGCAGCTTAAATGCGCTAGCGGGGACAGATACGCAGTATTTT.

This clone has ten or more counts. In DNA form, the CDR3 reads TGCAGTGCTAGTCGAGGGGGGGGGCCGGGAGATACGCAGTATTTT. Translating it yields CSASRGGGPGDTQYF. This sequence joins TRBV20-1 and TRBJ2-3; D is possibly TRBD2 (7 bases). Germline CDR1 is DFQATT and CDR2 is SNEGSKA (reference sequence). V lost 3 bases and J 5 bases, leaving 18 bases between the germline ends. This CDR3 region has 15 residues.

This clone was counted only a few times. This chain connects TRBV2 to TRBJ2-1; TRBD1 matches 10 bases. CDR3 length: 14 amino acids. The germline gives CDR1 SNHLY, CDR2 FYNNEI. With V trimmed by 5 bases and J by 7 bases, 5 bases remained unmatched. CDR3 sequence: CASSSGTGVNEQFF. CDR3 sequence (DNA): TGTGCCAGCAGTTCCGGGACAGGGGTGAATGAGCAGTTCTTC.

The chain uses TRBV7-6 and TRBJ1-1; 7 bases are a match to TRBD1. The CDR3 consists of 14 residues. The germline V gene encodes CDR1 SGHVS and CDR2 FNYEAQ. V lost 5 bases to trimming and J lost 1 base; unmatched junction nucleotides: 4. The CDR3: CASSPGQSNTEAFF. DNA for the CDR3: TGTGCCAGCAGCCCGGGACAGTCGAACACTGAAGCTTTCTTT.

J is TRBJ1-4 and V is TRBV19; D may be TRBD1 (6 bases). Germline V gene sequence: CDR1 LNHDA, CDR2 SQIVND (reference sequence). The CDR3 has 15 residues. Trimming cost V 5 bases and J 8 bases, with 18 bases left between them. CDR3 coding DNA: TGTGCCAGTAGTCCCCTCAGAAGGGGGTACGAAAAACTGTTTTTT. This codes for CASSPLRRGYEKLFF. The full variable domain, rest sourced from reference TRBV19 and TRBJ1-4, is DGGITQSPKYLFRKEGQNVTLSCEQNLNHDAMYWYRQDPGQGLRLIYYSQIVNDFQKGDIAEGYSVSREKKESFPLTVTSAQKNPTAFYLCASSPLRRGYEKLFFGSGTQLSVL.

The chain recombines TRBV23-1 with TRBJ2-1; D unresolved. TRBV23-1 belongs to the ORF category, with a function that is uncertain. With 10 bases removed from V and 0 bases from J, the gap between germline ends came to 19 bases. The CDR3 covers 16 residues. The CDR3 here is CAILTTTLSSYNEQFF. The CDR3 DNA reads TGCGCCATCCTTACTACCACTCTGAGCTCCTACAATGAGCAGTTCTTC.

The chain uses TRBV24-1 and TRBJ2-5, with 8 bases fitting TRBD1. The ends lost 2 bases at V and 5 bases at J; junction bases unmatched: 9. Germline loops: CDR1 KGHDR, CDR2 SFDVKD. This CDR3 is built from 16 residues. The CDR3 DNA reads TGTGCCACCAGTGATTCCAGTAGGACAGGGAGGGAGACCCAGTACTTC. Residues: CATSDSSRTGRETQYF.

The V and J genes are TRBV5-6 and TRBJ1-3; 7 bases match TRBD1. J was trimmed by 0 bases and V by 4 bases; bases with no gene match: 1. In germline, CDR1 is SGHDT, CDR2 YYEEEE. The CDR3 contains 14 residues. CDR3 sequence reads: CASSRTGSGNTIYF. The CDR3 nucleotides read TGTGCCAGCAGCCGGACAGGCTCTGGAAACACCATATATTTT.

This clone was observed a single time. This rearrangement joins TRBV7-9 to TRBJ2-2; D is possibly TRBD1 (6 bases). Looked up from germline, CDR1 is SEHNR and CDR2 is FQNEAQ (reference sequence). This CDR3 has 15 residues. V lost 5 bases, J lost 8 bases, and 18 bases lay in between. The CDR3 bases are TGTGCCAGCAGCGCGAATACAGGGTCCCATGGGGAGCTGTTTTTT. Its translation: CASSANTGSHGELFF.

The chain's CDR3 is CASSGQGYTEAFF. DNA for the CDR3: TGTGCCAGCTCTGGACAGGGATACACTGAAGCTTTCTTT. This sequence joins TRBV2 and TRBJ1-1; 8 bases match TRBD1. This CDR3 is built from 13 residues. The germline CDR1 and CDR2 sequences are SNHLY and FYNNEI. With 8 bases clipped from V and 3 bases from J, the junction kept 5 bases outside the gene matches.

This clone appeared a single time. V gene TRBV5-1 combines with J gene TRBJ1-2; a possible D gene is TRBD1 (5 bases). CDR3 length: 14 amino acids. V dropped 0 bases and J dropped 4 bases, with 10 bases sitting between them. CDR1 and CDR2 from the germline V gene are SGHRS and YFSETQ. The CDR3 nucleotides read TGCGCCAGCAGCTTGGACGGGGGAGCCTATGGCTACACCTTC. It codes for CASSLDGGAYGYTF. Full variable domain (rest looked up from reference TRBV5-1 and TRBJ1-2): KAGVTQTPRYLIKTRGQQVTLSCSPISGHRSVSWYQQTPGQGLQFLFEYFSETQRNKGNFPGRFSGRQFSNSRSEMNVSTLELGDSALYLCASSLDGGAYGYTFGSGTRLTVV.

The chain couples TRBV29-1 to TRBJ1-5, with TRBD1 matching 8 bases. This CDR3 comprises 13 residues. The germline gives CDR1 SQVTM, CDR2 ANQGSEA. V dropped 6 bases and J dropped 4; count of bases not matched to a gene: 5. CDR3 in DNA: TGCAGCGTAGGACAGGGTTGGAATCAGCCCCAGCATTTT. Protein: CSVGQGWNQPQHF.

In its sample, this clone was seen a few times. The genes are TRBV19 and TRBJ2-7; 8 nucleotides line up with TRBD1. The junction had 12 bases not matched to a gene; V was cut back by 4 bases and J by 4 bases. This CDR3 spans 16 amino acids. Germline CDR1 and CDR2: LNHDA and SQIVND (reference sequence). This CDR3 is CASSTPPGTGNYEQYF. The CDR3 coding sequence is TGTGCCAGTAGTACCCCCCCCGGGACAGGAAATTACGAGCAGTACTTC.

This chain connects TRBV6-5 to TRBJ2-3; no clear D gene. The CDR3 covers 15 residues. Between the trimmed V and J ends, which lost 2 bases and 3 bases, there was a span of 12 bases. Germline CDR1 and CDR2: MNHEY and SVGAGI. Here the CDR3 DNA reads TGTGCCAGCAGTTACGACTCCCCCTTGACAGATACGCAGTATTTT. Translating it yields CASSYDSPLTDTQYF.

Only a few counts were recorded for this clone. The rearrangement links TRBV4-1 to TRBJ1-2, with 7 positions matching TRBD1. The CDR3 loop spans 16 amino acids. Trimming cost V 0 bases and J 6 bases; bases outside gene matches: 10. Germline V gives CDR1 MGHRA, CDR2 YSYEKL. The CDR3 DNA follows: TGCGCCAGCAGCCAAGATTTTGGGACAGTTTATAATGGCTACACCTTC. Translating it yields CASSQDFGTVYNGYTF.

The CDR3 loop is CASSSGGSTDTQYF. The CDR3 DNA reads as TGTGCCAGCAGCTCCGGAGGGAGCACAGATACGCAGTATTTT. The chain uses TRBV7-9 and TRBJ2-3; weak D call: TRBD2 (6 bases). The CDR3 has 14 residues. Germline V lookup: CDR1 SEHNR, CDR2 FQNEAQ (reference sequence). Trimming shortened V by 4 bases and J by 0 bases, and 8 bases separated the two germline ends.

The CDR3 sequence is CASSPPRGTGGEGSTEAFF. The CDR3 nucleotides read TGTGCCAGTAGTCCCCCCAGGGGGACAGGGGGCGAAGGGAGCACTGAAGCTTTCTTT. The chain couples TRBV19 to TRBJ1-1; 12 bases are a match to TRBD1. The germline gives CDR1 LNHDA, CDR2 SQIVND (reference sequence). The junction had 17 bases not matched to a gene; V was cut back by 5 bases and J by 4 bases. CDR3 length equals 19 residues.

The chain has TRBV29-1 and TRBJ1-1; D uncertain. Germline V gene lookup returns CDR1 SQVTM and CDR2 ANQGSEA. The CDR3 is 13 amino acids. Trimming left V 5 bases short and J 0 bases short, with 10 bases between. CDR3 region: CSVHPTMNTEAFF. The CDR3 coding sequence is TGCAGCGTTCACCCGACTATGAACACTGAAGCTTTCTTT.

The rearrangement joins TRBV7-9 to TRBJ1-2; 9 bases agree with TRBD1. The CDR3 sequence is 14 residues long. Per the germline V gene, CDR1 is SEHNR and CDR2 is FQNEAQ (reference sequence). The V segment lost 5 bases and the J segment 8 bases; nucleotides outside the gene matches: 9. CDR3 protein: CASSRDRGVDGYTF. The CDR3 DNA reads TGTGCCAGCAGCCGAGACAGGGGGGTTGACGGCTACACCTTC.

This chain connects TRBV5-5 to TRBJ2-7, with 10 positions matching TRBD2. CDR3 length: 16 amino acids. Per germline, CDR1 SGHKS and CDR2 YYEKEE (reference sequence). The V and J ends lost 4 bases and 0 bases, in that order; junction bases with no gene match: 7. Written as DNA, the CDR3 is TGTGCCAGCAGCGTGGCTAGCGGGGGCCCCTCCTACGAGCAGTACTTC. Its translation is CASSVASGGPSYEQYF.

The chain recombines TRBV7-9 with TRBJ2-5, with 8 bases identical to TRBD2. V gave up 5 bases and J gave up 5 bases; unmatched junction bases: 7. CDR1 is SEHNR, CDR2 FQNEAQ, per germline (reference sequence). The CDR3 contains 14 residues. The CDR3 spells CASSQTAGVETQYF. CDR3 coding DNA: TGTGCCAGCAGCCAAACAGCGGGAGTGGAGACCCAGTACTTC.

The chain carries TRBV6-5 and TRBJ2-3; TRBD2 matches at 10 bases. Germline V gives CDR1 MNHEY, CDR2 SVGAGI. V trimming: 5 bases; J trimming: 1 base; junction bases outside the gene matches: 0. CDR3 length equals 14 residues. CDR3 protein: CASSTSGGTDTQYF. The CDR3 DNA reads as TGTGCCAGCAGTACTAGCGGGGGCACAGATACGCAGTATTTT.